The 29 T cell receptor beta chains listed next were all sequenced from one sample in a study of shared clonotypes between healthy human individuals. Only in-frame clones appear in the TCRdb table, and some are missing; sequencing was by immunoSEQ multiplex PCR. The table includes roughly 700,000 clones, under 80% detected once. The specimen sequenced was memory CD4+ T cells sorted from blood. Subset described: CD45RA-negative fraction. The origin of the receptors is a woman aged 30 to 39 in good health.

V gene TRBV28 combines with J gene TRBJ2-2, with TRBD2 identical over 7 bases. The CDR3 is 18 residues long. CDR1 MDHEN and CDR2 SYDVKM come from the germline V gene. V was clipped by 3 bases and J by 0 bases; unmatched bases: 10. CDR3 sequence (DNA): TGTGCCAGCAGTTTTGGGGGACTACCTCACGCGAACACCGGGGAGCTGTTTTTT. Its protein product is CASSFGGLPHANTGELFF.

V usage is TRBV18 and J usage is TRBJ2-7; no clear D. The germline CDR1 and CDR2 sequences are KGHSH and LQKENI. V was trimmed by 3 bases and J by 3 bases, leaving 15 bases between them. The CDR3 loop spans 15 amino acids. CDR3 sequence: CASSPGSEGYYEQYF. CDR3 sequence (DNA): TGTGCCAGCTCACCGGGGTCAGAAGGGTACTACGAGCAGTACTTC. The variable domain in full, completed from reference TRBV18 and TRBJ2-7, reads NAGVMQNPRHLVRRRGQEARLRCSPMKGHSHVYWYRQLPEEGLKFMVYLQKENIIDESGMPKERFSAEFPKEGPSILRIQQVVRGDSAAYFCASSPGSEGYYEQYFGPGTRLTVT.

J is TRBJ1-1 and V is TRBV6-1, with D possibly matching TRBD1 (6 bases). The germline V and J ends were trimmed by 7 bases and 3 bases, with 18 bases remaining between them. From germline, CDR1 is MNHNS and CDR2 SASEGT. There are 15 residues in the CDR3. DNA of the CDR3: TGTGCCAGCACCTTACCGAGGGCAGGGGACACTGAAGCTTTCTTT. Its protein is CASTLPRAGDTEAFF.

The chain uses TRBV5-6 and TRBJ2-3; D perhaps matches TRBD2 (5 bases). V gave up 1 base and J gave up 0 bases, with 12 bases separating them. Germline V gives CDR1 SGHDT, CDR2 YYEEEE. CDR3 length: 16 residues. The CDR3 DNA follows: TGTGCCAGCAGCTTGAGGCGACTAACTAGCACAGATACGCAGTATTTT. Its translation: CASSLRRLTSTDTQYF.

The V and J genes are TRBV28 and TRBJ1-5; D is uncertain. V dropped 6 bases and J dropped 10 bases, with 19 bases sitting between them. CDR3 length: 14 amino acids. Per the germline V gene, CDR1 is MDHEN and CDR2 is SYDVKM. The CDR3 coding sequence is TGTGCCAGCAGAACTGTGGGGTATCCGCGCCCCCAGCATTTT. Protein sequence: CASRTVGYPRPQHF.

The V call is TRBV28, the J call TRBJ2-3; possibly TRBD1 or TRBD2 for D (5 bases each). This CDR3 spans 12 amino acids. V dropped 10 bases and J dropped 2 bases, with 10 bases sitting between them. CDR1 and CDR2 (germline): MDHEN, SYDVKM. The CDR3 reads CATVGDTDTQYF. The CDR3, as DNA: TGTGCCACCGTGGGGGACACAGATACGCAGTATTTT. Full variable domain (rest looked up from reference TRBV28 and TRBJ2-3): DVKVTQSSRYLVKRTGEKVFLECVQDMDHENMFWYRQDPGLGLRLIYFSYDVKMKEKGDIPEGYSVSREKKERFSLILESASTNQTSMYLCATVGDTDTQYFGPGTRLTVL.

This clone has only a few counts. This may arise from a read error, as a much more abundant clone is one base away. This same CDR3 is encoded by further DNA sequences in the sample. The chain recombines TRBV7-9 with TRBJ2-5, with unresolved D. This CDR3 is built from 12 residues. From germline, CDR1 is SEHNR and CDR2 FQNEAQ (reference sequence). Trimming shortened V by 1 base and J by 2 bases, and 2 bases separated the two germline ends. The CDR3 coding sequence is TGTGCCAGCAGCTTAGGACAAGAGACCCAGTACTTC. Encoded protein: CASSLGQETQYF.

This clone occurred a few times. The gene calls are TRBV19 and TRBJ2-1, with 7 bases lining up with TRBD2. The CDR3 is made up of 16 amino acids. The trim removed 0 bases at V and 4 bases at J, leaving 6 bases unmatched. Germline CDR1 is LNHDA and CDR2 is SQIVND (reference sequence). The CDR3 loop reads CASSIESGTAYNEQFF. The CDR3 DNA reads TGTGCCAGTAGTATAGAGAGCGGGACCGCTTACAATGAGCAGTTCTTC. Complete variable domain (other parts from reference TRBV19 and TRBJ2-1): DGGITQSPKYLFRKEGQNVTLSCEQNLNHDAMYWYRQDPGQGLRLIYYSQIVNDFQKGDIAEGYSVSREKKESFPLTVTSAQKNPTAFYLCASSIESGTAYNEQFFGPGTRLTVL.

This chain joins TRBV27 and TRBJ2-1; 12 positions agree with TRBD1. The V gene end was trimmed by 0 bases and the J gene end by 8 bases; junction bases not matched to a gene: 8. The CDR3 totals 17 residues. In germline, CDR1 is MNHEY, CDR2 SMNVEV (reference sequence). The CDR3 DNA follows: TGTGCCAGCAGTTTATCTCTCTTGGGACAGGGGGCGGATGAGCAGTTCTTC. Translating gives CASSLSLLGQGADEQFF.

This chain links TRBV7-2 with TRBJ2-1, with 8 bases lining up with TRBD2. The CDR3 is 15 amino acids. CDR1 is SGHTA and CDR2 is FQGNSA in the germline V gene. Trimming at V came to 1 base and at J to 5 bases, leaving 4 bases not matched to a gene. This CDR3 is CASSLDRTSHNEQFF. As DNA, the CDR3 is TGTGCCAGCAGCTTAGACAGGACTAGCCACAATGAGCAGTTCTTC.

The rearrangement links TRBV27 to TRBJ2-1; perhaps D is TRBD1 or TRBD2 (5 bases each). CDR3 length: 13 amino acids. Germline-derived CDR1 and CDR2 are MNHEY and SMNVEV (reference sequence). The V and J ends lost 6 bases and 10 bases respectively, with 16 bases between them. The CDR3 region has the DNA TGTGCCAGCAGGAGGGGCAGGTATTACGAGCAGTTCTTC. It translates to CASRRGRYYEQFF.

The gene calls are TRBV19 and TRBJ2-3; TRBD1 matches 10 bases. J gave up 2 bases and V 9 bases, and 5 bases lay outside the gene matches. The CDR3 is made up of 14 amino acids. Germline V gene data show CDR1 as LNHDA and CDR2 as SQIVND (reference sequence). The CDR3: CASGTGEPTDTQYF. DNA of the CDR3: TGTGCCAGCGGGACAGGGGAGCCCACAGATACGCAGTATTTT.

The V gene is TRBV5-4, the J gene TRBJ2-3; TRBD1 aligns across 9 bases. The V segment lost 4 bases and the J segment 3 bases; nucleotides outside the gene matches: 9. There are 16 residues in the CDR3. The V gene's germline CDR1 is SGHNT and CDR2 YYREEE (reference sequence). CDR3 residues: CASSAQGAVVTDTQYF. In DNA, the CDR3 is TGTGCCAGCAGCGCACAGGGGGCGGTCGTGACAGATACGCAGTATTTT.

This clone showed up just a few times. V usage is TRBV18 and J usage is TRBJ1-4; 8 bases are shared with TRBD1. The length of the CDR3 is 15 residues. Per the germline V gene, CDR1 is KGHSH and CDR2 is LQKENI. V was clipped by 3 bases and J by 4 bases; unmatched bases: 4. In DNA form, the CDR3 reads TGTGCCAGCTCACCTTACGGACAGGGTAATGAAAAACTGTTTTTT. It codes for CASSPYGQGNEKLFF.

This clone was seen more than once but under ten times. This chain joins TRBV6-6 and TRBJ1-1; D perhaps matches TRBD1 (5 bases). Germline V gene data show CDR1 as MNHNY and CDR2 as SVGAGI (reference sequence). The CDR3 is made up of 15 amino acids. V lost 2 bases and J lost 1, with 11 bases in between. The DNA for the CDR3 is TGTGCCAGCAGTTACCGGGGCACTGGGAACACTGAAGCTTTCTTT. Its translation: CASSYRGTGNTEAFF.

The chain links TRBV5-1 to TRBJ2-7; D might be TRBD1 or TRBD2, each matching 6 bases. The CDR3 contains 13 residues. Germline V gene lookup returns CDR1 SGHRS and CDR2 YFSETQ. With 2 bases removed from V and 7 bases from J, the gap between germline ends came to 13 bases. CDR3 sequence: CASSFEGGVEQYF. The CDR3, as DNA: TGCGCCAGCAGCTTCGAGGGGGGCGTTGAGCAGTACTTC.

The V gene is TRBV19, the J gene TRBJ2-5, with 8 bases fitting TRBD1. Trimming removed 5 bases from V and 9 bases from J; junction bases left unmatched: 14. Germline CDR1 LNHDA, CDR2 SQIVND (reference sequence). The CDR3 totals 15 residues. This CDR3 reads CASSQTHRGVMAQYF. CDR3 in DNA: TGTGCCAGTAGTCAGACGCACAGGGGGGTTATGGCCCAGTACTTC.

The CDR3 DNA is TGCGCCAGCAGCAGGGACGCAAGCTCTGGGGCCAACGTCCTGACTTTC. This translates into CASSRDASSGANVLTF. The chain recombines TRBV5-1 with TRBJ2-6, with D perhaps given as TRBD1 or TRBD2 (5 bases each). The CDR3 consists of 16 residues. The germline gives CDR1 SGHRS, CDR2 YFSETQ. The V gene lost 4 bases and the J gene lost 0 bases, with 11 bases spanning the gap.

About this clone itself: Within the sample, other DNA sequences also encode this same CDR3. The rearrangement joins TRBV2 to TRBJ1-1; 9 bases align to TRBD1. The trim removed 4 bases at V and 5 bases at J, leaving 2 bases unmatched. This CDR3 contains 13 residues. The germline V gene encodes CDR1 SNHLY and CDR2 FYNNEI. The CDR3 nucleotides are TGTGCCAGCAGTGGACAGGGGGTAACTGAAGCTTTCTTT. Its protein is CASSGQGVTEAFF.

V is TRBV25-1 and J is TRBJ2-7, with D perhaps TRBD1 (5 bases). The CDR3 length is 14 residues. Trimming shortened V by 1 base and J by 3 bases, and 10 bases separated the two germline ends. Looked up from germline, CDR1 is MGHDK and CDR2 is SYGVNS. In DNA, the CDR3 is TGTGCCAGCAGTGAATTAGGGGTGGACTACGAGCAGTACTTC. This translates into CASSELGVDYEQYF.

The chain is built from TRBV5-8 and TRBJ1-2; 8 nucleotides agree with TRBD1. This CDR3 comprises 15 residues. Germline V gives CDR1 SGHTS, CDR2 YDEGEE. V dropped 2 bases and J dropped 4; count of bases not matched to a gene: 7. The CDR3 nucleotides are TGTGCCAGCAGCTTCTCTTACGGACAGGGCTATGGCTACACCTTC. Residues: CASSFSYGQGYGYTF.

V and J are TRBV19 and TRBJ2-1; 14 bases map to TRBD2. J was trimmed by 4 bases and V by 1 base; bases with no gene match: 3. CDR3 length: 17 residues. Per germline, CDR1 LNHDA and CDR2 SQIVND (reference sequence). The DNA of the CDR3 is TGTGCCAGTAGTATAGGGGGGACTAGCGGGAGATACAATGAGCAGTTCTTC. Translating it yields CASSIGGTSGRYNEQFF.

This rearrangement joins TRBV27 to TRBJ1-2; TRBD1 matches at 9 bases. V was pared by 6 bases and J by 2 bases, with 7 bases of the junction left unmatched. Germline CDR1 reads MNHEY; CDR2 reads SMNVEV (reference sequence). The CDR3 is 15 amino acids. The CDR3, as DNA: TGTGCCAGCAGACGATCAACAGGGGGCAACTATGGCTACACCTTC. Encoded protein: CASRRSTGGNYGYTF.

This clone came up a few times. In the same sample, other DNA sequences code for this CDR3. This chain links TRBV7-9 with TRBJ1-5; D gene unclear. The CDR3 is 12 amino acids. Germline CDR1 and CDR2: SEHNR and FQNEAQ (reference sequence). The ends were cut back, 5 bases at V and 2 bases at J, with 4 bases in the middle. CDR3 loop: CASSRGNQPQHF. Written as DNA, the CDR3 is TGTGCCAGCAGCCGTGGCAATCAGCCCCAGCATTTT.

CDR3: CASSRWGEGHNEQFF. The CDR3 DNA reads as TGTGCCAGCAGTCGGTGGGGCGAGGGGCACAATGAGCAGTTCTTC. V gene TRBV25-1 combines with J gene TRBJ2-1; TRBD1 or TRBD2 may be the D gene (5 bases each). The CDR3 covers 15 residues. CDR1 and CDR2 from the germline V gene are MGHDK and SYGVNS. The ends were cut back, 5 bases at V and 5 bases at J, with 16 bases in the middle.

The rearrangement links TRBV28 to TRBJ2-3; 11 bases align to TRBD2. The V segment lost 6 bases and the J segment 6 bases; nucleotides outside the gene matches: 8. Germline CDR1 is MDHEN and CDR2 is SYDVKM. CDR3 length equals 15 residues. The CDR3 here is CASSSLAGGRDTQYF. The CDR3 DNA reads as TGTGCCAGCAGCTCTCTAGCGGGAGGAAGGGATACGCAGTATTTT.

This clone has only a few counts. The chain links TRBV13 to TRBJ1-2; tentatively, D is TRBD1 (6 bases). The CDR3 length is 14 residues. Germline values: CDR1 PRHDT, CDR2 FYEKMQ (reference sequence). Trimming cost V 0 bases and J 2 bases, with 7 bases left between them. The CDR3 nucleotides read TGTGCCAGCAGCTTAGGTGGGGGCAACTATGGCTACACCTTC. Protein: CASSLGGGNYGYTF.

V gene TRBV2 combines with J gene TRBJ2-3, with 9 bases identical to TRBD1. The CDR3 has 14 residues. CDR1 is SNHLY and CDR2 is FYNNEI in the germline V gene. Losses at the gene ends were 6 bases for V and 5 bases for J; bases not matched to a gene: 6. The CDR3 region is CASRDRTGVDTQYF. The CDR3 region has the DNA TGTGCCAGCAGAGACCGGACAGGGGTAGATACGCAGTATTTT.

This chain links TRBV27 with TRBJ1-2; tentative D call: TRBD1 (5 bases). Trimming stripped 5 bases from V and 0 bases from J, with 13 bases between. Germline CDR1 and CDR2: MNHEY and SMNVEV (reference sequence). The CDR3 totals 15 residues. DNA of the CDR3: TGTGCCAGCAGTCCCCTTGACAGTTCTAACTATGGCTACACCTTC. It specifies CASSPLDSSNYGYTF.